Shown below are 15 T cell receptor beta chains from a single sample sequenced in a study of blood T cell repertoires in COVID-19. Generated by immunoSEQ multiplex PCR, the TCRdb table keeps only in-frame clones and is missing some. Of about 94,000 clones in the sample, 80% were seen once. Material for sequencing was peripheral blood. These receptors were taken from an elderly woman with acute or convalescent COVID-19.

The V gene is TRBV18, the J gene TRBJ2-1; TRBD2 matches 10 bases. The CDR3 length is 15 residues. V was clipped by 5 bases and J by 7 bases; unmatched bases: 8. Germline CDR1 is KGHSH and CDR2 is LQKENI. The DNA of the CDR3 is TGTGCCAGCTCAGCTCGGACTAGCGGCTCAAATGAGCAGTTCTTC. As protein: CASSARTSGSNEQFF.

The V call is TRBV7-9, the J call TRBJ2-5; 8 bases are a match to TRBD2. The J segment lost 5 bases and the V segment lost 3 bases, leaving 8 bases of the junction unmatched. The CDR3 consists of 15 residues. CDR1 and CDR2 from the germline V gene are SEHNR and FQNEAQ (reference sequence). The CDR3: CASSFTGLGTETQYF. The DNA of the CDR3 is TGTGCCAGCAGCTTTACGGGACTAGGTACGGAGACCCAGTACTTC. The variable domain in full, with the rest retrieved from reference TRBV7-9 and TRBJ2-5, is DTGVSQNPRHKITKRGQNVTFRCDPISEHNRLYWYRQTLGQGPEFLTYFQNEAQLEKSRLLSDRFSAERPKGSFSTLEIQRTEQGDSAMYLCASSFTGLGTETQYFGPGTRLLVL.

This chain links TRBV30 with TRBJ2-7; 8 nucleotides agree with TRBD2. V was clipped by 6 bases and J by 0 bases; unmatched bases: 7. This CDR3 is 14 amino acids long. Germline CDR1 GTSNPN, CDR2 SVGIG (reference sequence). The CDR3 DNA is TGTGCCTGTGCGGGGGGCGGGGCCTCCTACGAGCAGTACTTC. This encodes CACAGGGASYEQYF.

The V and J genes are TRBV25-1 and TRBJ1-4; tentatively, D is TRBD1 (5 bases). CDR1 and CDR2 (germline): MGHDK, SYGVNS. This CDR3 spans 14 amino acids. V lost 7 bases to trimming and J lost 8 bases, with 17 bases between them. Written as DNA, the CDR3 is TGTGCCAGCACCCTTAGCTGGGGCGCGGAAAAACTGTTTTTT. Its translation is CASTLSWGAEKLFF.

The V call is TRBV15, the J call TRBJ1-1; TRBD1 matches 8 bases. The CDR3 loop spans 14 amino acids. V was pared by 3 bases and J by 3 bases, with 3 bases of the junction left unmatched. From germline, CDR1 is LNHNV and CDR2 YYDKDF (reference sequence). For the CDR3, the DNA is TGTGCCACCAGCAGGGACAGGGATTACACTGAAGCTTTCTTT. Its protein is CATSRDRDYTEAFF.

The chain links TRBV6-5 to TRBJ2-5; possible D gene TRBD2, 7 bases. This CDR3 contains 14 residues. Between the trimmed V and J ends, which lost 5 bases and 5 bases, there was a span of 15 bases. Germline V gene sequence: CDR1 MNHEY, CDR2 SVGAGI. The CDR3 sequence is CASSPAGARETQYF. The CDR3 nucleotides read TGTGCCAGCAGTCCGGCGGGGGCCCGGGAGACCCAGTACTTC.

V is TRBV7-9 and J is TRBJ2-2; a weak D match, TRBD1 (6 bases). The CDR3 loop spans 15 amino acids. The V end was cut by 2 bases, the J end by 7 bases, with 14 bases between. Germline V CDR1 and CDR2: SEHNR, FQNEAQ (reference sequence). The CDR3 DNA reads as TGTGCCAGCAGCTTAACCAGGGGCAGTAGCGGGGAGCTGTTTTTT. The encoded protein is CASSLTRGSSGELFF.

The chain recombines TRBV30 with TRBJ2-1, with unresolved D. The CDR3 totals 12 residues. CDR1 and CDR2 from the germline V gene are GTSNPN and SVGIG (reference sequence). Trimming stripped 2 bases from V and 9 bases from J, with 11 bases between. The CDR3 loop reads CAWSRLRGEQFF. DNA of the CDR3: TGTGCCTGGAGTCGGCTACGAGGTGAGCAGTTCTTC.

V is TRBV24-1 and J is TRBJ2-2; the D is unclear. Per germline, CDR1 KGHDR and CDR2 SFDVKD. V was clipped by 3 bases and J by 6 bases, with 7 bases between them. The CDR3 consists of 13 residues. The DNA of the CDR3 is TGTGCCACCAGTGATCGGAGCCCCGGGGAGCTGTTTTTT. Its translation: CATSDRSPGELFF.

This CDR3 is CASSPDPTAPGETQYF. The DNA for the CDR3 is TGTGCCAGCAGCCCCGACCCCACGGCCCCAGGGGAGACCCAGTACTTC. The genes are TRBV7-6 and TRBJ2-5; possible D gene TRBD1, 5 bases. Trimming removed 5 bases from V and 5 bases from J, with 21 bases in between. Germline assignment: CDR1 SGHVS and CDR2 FNYEAQ. The CDR3 runs to 16 residues.

The CDR3 DNA sequence: TGTGCCAGCAGCTTACGAGGGAACACTGAAGCTTTCTTT. It encodes CASSLRGNTEAFF. V usage is TRBV11-3 and J usage is TRBJ1-1; D gene ambiguous. CDR3 length equals 13 residues. V lost 2 bases to trimming and J lost 1 base, with 5 bases between them. Per germline, CDR1 SGHNT and CDR2 YENEEA.

V and J are TRBV9 and TRBJ1-2; D might be TRBD1 (6 bases). V lost 5 bases, J lost 5 bases, and 7 bases lay in between. There are 11 residues in the CDR3. The germline CDR1 and CDR2 sequences are SGDLS and YYNGEE. This chain's CDR3 is CASRTGYGYTF. The CDR3 DNA is TGTGCCAGCAGAACAGGGTATGGCTACACCTTC.

J is TRBJ1-1 and V is TRBV3-1 (or the pseudogene TRBV3-2); D is ambiguous. CDR1 LGHDT and CDR2 YNNKEL come from the germline V gene (reference sequence). This CDR3 is 13 amino acids long. V was clipped by 1 base and J by 1 base, with 4 bases between them. The CDR3 coding sequence is TGTGCCAGCAGCCAAGGTCAGAACACTGAAGCTTTCTTT. It yields the protein CASSQGQNTEAFF.

This clone was picked up a small number of times. V usage is TRBV7-9 and J usage is TRBJ2-7, with D tentatively TRBD2 (6 bases). V lost 3 bases, J lost 4 bases, and 10 bases lay in between. Germline CDR1 and CDR2: SEHNR and FQNEAQ (reference sequence). The CDR3 totals 13 residues. CDR3: CASSFGRGYEQYF. The CDR3 DNA reads TGTGCCAGCAGCTTCGGGAGAGGGTACGAGCAGTACTTC.

The V gene is TRBV5-8, the J gene TRBJ2-5; 14 bases match TRBD2. The J segment lost 3 bases and the V segment lost 4 bases, leaving 5 bases of the junction unmatched. CDR3 length equals 16 residues. Germline CDR1 is SGHTS and CDR2 is YDEGEE. The CDR3 region has the DNA TGTGCCAGCAGCCAAGGACTAGCGGGAGGTAAAGAGACCCAGTACTTC. Protein sequence: CASSQGLAGGKETQYF. The full variable domain, its missing parts supplied by reference TRBV5-8 and TRBJ2-5, is EAGVTQSPTHLIKTRGQQATLRCSPISGHTSVYWYQQALGLGLQFLLWYDEGEERNRGNFPPRFSGRQFPNYSSELNVNALELEDSALYLCASSQGLAGGKETQYFGPGTRLLVL.